The 14 T cell receptor beta chains in this list originate from one sample, sequenced in a study of T cell repertoires in cytomegalovirus infection. TCRdb re-called the reads with MiXCR, one entry per CDR3 protein. The table has about 300,000 distinct CDR3 sequences, about a tenth seen once. The sequencing input was PBMCs. These receptors originate from a human donor in good health (CMV status not recorded). Some clones in this sample may be carry-over from other donors' samples.

This clonotype was seen repeatedly, ten times or more. V gene TRBV7-9 combines with J gene TRBJ1-1, with 11 bases identical to TRBD1. The CDR3 loop spans 16 amino acids. Trimming at V came to 6 bases and at J to 2 bases, leaving 8 bases not matched to a gene. In germline, CDR1 is SEHNR, CDR2 FQNEAQ (reference sequence). In DNA, the CDR3 is TGTGCCAGCAGATCGGACAGGGGGCAGGGTAACACTGAAGCTTTCTTT. It encodes CASRSDRGQGNTEAFF.

There are a few counts of this clonotype. The chain recombines TRBV6-2 or TRBV6-3 with TRBJ1-5; D perhaps matches TRBD1 (6 bases). The CDR3 covers 16 residues. Germline loops: CDR1 MNHEY, CDR2 SVGEGT. Deletions cut 4 bases from V and 0 bases from J, with 13 bases between. CDR3 nucleotides: TGTGCCAGCAGTTCCGTACGGACAGCTAGCAATCAGCCCCAGCATTTT. It is translated as CASSSVRTASNQPQHF.

The table lists this clonotype with many counts. This chain joins TRBV28 and TRBJ2-7; D possibly corresponds to TRBD1 (5 bases). Trimming removed 4 bases at V and 0 bases at J, with 10 bases between. The length of the CDR3 is 14 residues. Per the germline V gene, CDR1 is MDHEN and CDR2 is SYDVKM. The CDR3 bases are TGTGCCAGCAGTTCGTACAGGAGCTCCTACGAGCAGTACGTC. Translation gives CASSSYRSSYEQYV.

This clonotype occurred many times. V is TRBV7-2 and J is TRBJ1-1; D is possibly TRBD1 (6 bases). CDR3 length: 14 residues. Trimming pared 8 bases from V and 2 bases from J, leaving 15 bases between. Germline V CDR1 and CDR2: SGHTA, FQGNSA. The CDR3 reads CASSERTDNTEAFF. The CDR3 DNA reads TGTGCCAGCTCAGAGAGGACAGACAACACTGAAGCTTTCTTT.

This clonotype appeared many times. The genes are TRBV28 and TRBJ2-7, with D possibly TRBD2 on 5 matching bases. Trimming stripped 9 bases from V and 1 base from J, with 13 bases between. CDR3 size: 13 residues. Looked up from germline, CDR1 is MDHEN and CDR2 is SYDVKM. Written as DNA, the CDR3 is TGTGCCAGTGTCGGGGTGTTATCCTACGAGCAGTACTTC. Translating it yields CASVGVLSYEQYF.

This chain connects TRBV12-3 or TRBV12-4 to TRBJ2-1, with D possibly being TRBD1 (6 bases). The CDR3 is 15 residues long. Trimming pared 7 bases from V and 2 bases from J, leaving 15 bases between. Here the CDR3 reads CASKGGAGTYNEQFF. The CDR3 DNA reads TGTGCCAGCAAAGGGGGAGCAGGGACCTACAATGAGCAGTTCTTC.

This clonotype was recorded at least ten times. The CDR3 is CASIPSGGAFRTGELFF. CDR3 in DNA: TGTGCCAGTATTCCCAGCGGGGGGGCCTTTAGGACCGGGGAGCTGTTTTTT. The V gene is TRBV19, the J gene TRBJ2-2; TRBD2 matches 10 bases. V was pared by 7 bases and J by 5 bases, with 13 bases of the junction left unmatched. Germline V lookup: CDR1 LNHDA, CDR2 SQIVND (reference sequence). The length of the CDR3 is 17 residues. The variable domain in full, with the rest retrieved from reference TRBV19 and TRBJ2-2, is DGGITQSPKYLFRKEGQNVTLSCEQNLNHDAMYWYRQDPGQGLRLIYYSQIVNDFQKGDIAEGYSVSREKKESFPLTVTSAQKNPTAFYLCASIPSGGAFRTGELFFGEGSRLTVL.

As regards this clonotype: This may stem from a read error, because a much larger clone lies one nucleotide away. The chain employs TRBV7-8 and TRBJ2-5; 7 nucleotides match TRBD2. Germline loops: CDR1 SGHVS, CDR2 FQNEAQ. CDR3 size: 15 residues. Trimming cost V 5 bases and J 0 bases; bases outside gene matches: 6. In DNA form, the CDR3 reads TGTGCCAGCAGCCAACCAGCGGGGTACCAAGAGACCCAGTACTTC. This codes for CASSQPAGYQETQYF.

This clonotype was observed at least ten times. The chain recombines TRBV7-9 with TRBJ1-1; no reliable D call. V was cut by 2 bases and J by 6 bases, with 4 bases left in between. CDR3 length: 11 amino acids. From germline, CDR1 is SEHNR and CDR2 FQNEAQ (reference sequence). Here the CDR3 reads CASSLNPEAFF. CDR3 nucleotide sequence: TGTGCCAGCAGCTTAAACCCTGAAGCTTTCTTT. The variable domain in full, completed from reference TRBV7-9 and TRBJ1-1, reads DTGVSQNPRHKITKRGQNVTFRCDPISEHNRLYWYRQTLGQGPEFLTYFQNEAQLEKSRLLSDRFSAERPKGSFSTLEIQRTEQGDSAMYLCASSLNPEAFFGQGTRLTVV.

This clonotype was recorded many times. The V gene is TRBV29-1, the J gene TRBJ2-6; D is unclear. Germline values: CDR1 SQVTM, CDR2 ANQGSEA. The CDR3 loop spans 14 amino acids. V shed 5 bases and J shed 0 bases, with 8 bases lying between them. The CDR3 nucleotides read TGCAGCGTTTTAGTGTCCTCTGGGGCCAACGTCCTGACTTTC. It is translated as CSVLVSSGANVLTF. The variable domain in full, completed from reference TRBV29-1 and TRBJ2-6, reads SAVISQKPSRDICQRGTSLTIQCQVDSQVTMMFWYRQQPGQSLTLIATANQGSEATYESGFVIDKFPISRPNLTFSTLTVSNMSPEDSSIYLCSVLVSSGANVLTFGAGSRLTVL.

This clonotype was found many times. The J gene is TRBJ2-2, the V gene TRBV11-2; D is unclear. The CDR3 runs to 14 residues. With 2 bases removed from V and 2 bases from J, the gap between germline ends came to 6 bases. Germline-derived CDR1 and CDR2 are SGHAT and FQNNGV. CDR3 loop: CASSLNYNTGELFF. CDR3 nucleotide sequence: TGTGCCAGCAGCTTAAACTACAACACCGGGGAGCTGTTTTTT. Together with reference TRBV11-2 and TRBJ2-2, the CDR3 gives the full variable domain: EAGVAQSPRYKIIEKRQSVAFWCNPISGHATLYWYQQILGQGPKLLIQFQNNGVVDDSQLPKDRFSAERLKGVDSTLKIQPAKLEDSAVYLCASSLNYNTGELFFGEGSRLTVL.

The genes are TRBV6-2 or TRBV6-3 and TRBJ1-1; D unclear. The V and J ends lost 6 bases and 10 bases respectively, with 27 bases between them. The CDR3 runs 16 residues. Germline CDR1 is MNHEY and CDR2 is SVGEGT. In DNA, the CDR3 is TGTGCCAGCAGCATAAGTTACAGACGGGCCGGGAGAAGAGCTTTCTTT. The encoded protein is CASSISYRRAGRRAFF.

This clonotype occurred many times. J is TRBJ2-2 and V is TRBV5-6; D unresolved. The germline CDR1 and CDR2 sequences are SGHDT and YYEEEE. The V gene lost 0 bases and the J gene lost 2 bases, with 8 bases spanning the gap. CDR3 length: 15 residues. CDR3 in amino acids: CASSLGIGNTGELFF. In DNA, the CDR3 is TGTGCCAGCAGCTTGGGAATTGGAAACACCGGGGAGCTGTTTTTT.

This clonotype was recorded a few times. V usage is TRBV20-1 and J usage is TRBJ2-2, with D possibly TRBD2 on 5 matching bases. Trimming left V 5 bases short and J 1 base short, with 14 bases between. This CDR3 is built from 15 residues. Germline assignment: CDR1 DFQATT and CDR2 SNEGSKA (reference sequence). The DNA for the CDR3 is TGCAGTGCTGCGGAGGAAGGGTGGAACACCGGGGAGCTGTTTTTT. Translated, it gives CSAAEEGWNTGELFF.